Sequencing of this T cell receptor (beta chain) was carried out in a study of T cell repertoires in cytomegalovirus infection. Study-level information: CMV infection plus the matching HLA type was flagged by public TCR beta signatures.

TCRdb re-derived calls from the reads in MiXCR, one entry per CDR3 protein. The repertoire holds approximately 300,000 distinct CDR3 sequences, with roughly 29% as singletons. This clonotype came up many times. Its specificity is unknown. CDR1 SGHTA and CDR2 FQGNSA come from the germline V gene. The germline V and J ends were trimmed by 5 bases and 0 bases, with 7 bases remaining between them. The CDR3 is made up of 13 amino acids. This sample comprised cultured PBMCs, obtained from culture after CMV antigen stimulation. The V call is TRBV7-2, the J call TRBJ2-5; D unresolved. This clonotype was obtained from a human donor in good health (CMV status not recorded). Some clones in this sample may be carry-over from other donors' samples. The CDR3 loop reads CASSIMNQETQYF. The DNA of the CDR3 is TGTGCCAGCAGCATTATGAACCAAGAGACCCAGTACTTC. The full variable domain, with the rest looked up from reference TRBV7-2 and TRBJ2-5, is GAGVSQSPSNKVTEKGKDVELRCDPISGHTALYWYRQSLGQGLEFLIYFQGNSAPDKSGLPSDRFSAERTGGSVSTLTIQRTQQEDSAVYLCASSIMNQETQYFGPGTRLLVL.